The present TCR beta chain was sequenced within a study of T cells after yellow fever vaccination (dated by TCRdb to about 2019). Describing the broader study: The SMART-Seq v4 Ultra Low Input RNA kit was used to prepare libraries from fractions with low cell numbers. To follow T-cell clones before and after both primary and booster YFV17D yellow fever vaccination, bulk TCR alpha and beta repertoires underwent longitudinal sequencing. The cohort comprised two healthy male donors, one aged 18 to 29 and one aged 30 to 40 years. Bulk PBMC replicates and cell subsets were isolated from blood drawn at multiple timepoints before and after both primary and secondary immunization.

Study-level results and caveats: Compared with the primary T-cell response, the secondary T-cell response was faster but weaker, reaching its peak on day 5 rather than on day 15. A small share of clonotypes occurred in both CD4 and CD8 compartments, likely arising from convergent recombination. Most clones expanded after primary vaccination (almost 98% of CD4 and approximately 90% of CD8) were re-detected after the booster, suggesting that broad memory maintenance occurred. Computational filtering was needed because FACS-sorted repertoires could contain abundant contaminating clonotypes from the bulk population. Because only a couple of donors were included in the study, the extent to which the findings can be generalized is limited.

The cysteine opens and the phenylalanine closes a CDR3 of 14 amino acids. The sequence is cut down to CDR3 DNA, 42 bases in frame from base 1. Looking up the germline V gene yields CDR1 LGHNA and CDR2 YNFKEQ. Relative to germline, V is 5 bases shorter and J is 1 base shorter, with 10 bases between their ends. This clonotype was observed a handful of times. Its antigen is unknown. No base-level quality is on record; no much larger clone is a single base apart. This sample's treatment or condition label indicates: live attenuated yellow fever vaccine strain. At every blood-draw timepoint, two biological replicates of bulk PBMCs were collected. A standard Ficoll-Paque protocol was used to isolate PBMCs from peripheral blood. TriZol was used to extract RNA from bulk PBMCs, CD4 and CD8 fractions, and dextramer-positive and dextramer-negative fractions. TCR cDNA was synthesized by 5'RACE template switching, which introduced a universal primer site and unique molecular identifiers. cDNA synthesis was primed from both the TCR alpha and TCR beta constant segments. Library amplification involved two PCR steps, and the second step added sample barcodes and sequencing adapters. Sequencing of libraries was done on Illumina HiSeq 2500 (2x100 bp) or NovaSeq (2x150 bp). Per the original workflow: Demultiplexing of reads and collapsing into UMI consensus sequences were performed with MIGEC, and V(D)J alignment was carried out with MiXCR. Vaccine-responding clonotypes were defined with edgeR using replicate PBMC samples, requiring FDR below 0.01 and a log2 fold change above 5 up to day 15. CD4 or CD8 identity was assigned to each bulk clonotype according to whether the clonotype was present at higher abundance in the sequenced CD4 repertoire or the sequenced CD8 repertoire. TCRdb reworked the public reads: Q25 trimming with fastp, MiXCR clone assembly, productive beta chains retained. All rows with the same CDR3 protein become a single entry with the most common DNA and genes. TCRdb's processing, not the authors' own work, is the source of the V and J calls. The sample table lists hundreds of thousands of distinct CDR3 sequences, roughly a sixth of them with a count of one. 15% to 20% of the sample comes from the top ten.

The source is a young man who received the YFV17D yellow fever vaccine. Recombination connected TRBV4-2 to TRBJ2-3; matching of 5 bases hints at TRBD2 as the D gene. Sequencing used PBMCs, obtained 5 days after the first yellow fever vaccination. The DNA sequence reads TGTGCCAGCAGCGGGGAGCTAGGCACAGATACGCAGTATTTT. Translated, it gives CASSGELGTDTQYF.